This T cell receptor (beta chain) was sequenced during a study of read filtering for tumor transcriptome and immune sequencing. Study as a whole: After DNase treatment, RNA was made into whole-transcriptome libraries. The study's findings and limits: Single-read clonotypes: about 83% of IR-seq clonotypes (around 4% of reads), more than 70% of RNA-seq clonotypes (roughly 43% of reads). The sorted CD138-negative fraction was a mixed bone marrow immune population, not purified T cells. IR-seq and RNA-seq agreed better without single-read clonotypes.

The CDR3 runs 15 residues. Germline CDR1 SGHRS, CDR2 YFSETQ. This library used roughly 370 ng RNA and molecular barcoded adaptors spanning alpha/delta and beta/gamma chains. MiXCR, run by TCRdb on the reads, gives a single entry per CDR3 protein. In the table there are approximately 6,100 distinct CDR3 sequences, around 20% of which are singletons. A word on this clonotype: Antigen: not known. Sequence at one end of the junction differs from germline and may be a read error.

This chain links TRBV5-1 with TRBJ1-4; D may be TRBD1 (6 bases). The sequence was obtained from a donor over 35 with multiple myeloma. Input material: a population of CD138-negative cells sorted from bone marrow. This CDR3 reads CASRLEGGSNDKLFF. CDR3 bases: TGCGCCAGCCGCTTGGAGGGGGGGTCTAATGATAAACTGTTTTTT.